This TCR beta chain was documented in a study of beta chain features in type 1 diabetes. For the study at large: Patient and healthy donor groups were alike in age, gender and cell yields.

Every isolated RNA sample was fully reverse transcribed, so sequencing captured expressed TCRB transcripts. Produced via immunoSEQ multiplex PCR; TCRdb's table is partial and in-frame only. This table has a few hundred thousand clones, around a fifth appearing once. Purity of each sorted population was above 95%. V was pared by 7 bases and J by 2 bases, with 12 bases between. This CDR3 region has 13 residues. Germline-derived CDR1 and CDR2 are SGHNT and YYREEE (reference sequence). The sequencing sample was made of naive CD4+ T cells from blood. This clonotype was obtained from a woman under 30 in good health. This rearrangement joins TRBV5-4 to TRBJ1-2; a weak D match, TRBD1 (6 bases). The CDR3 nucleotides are TGTGCCAGCGGACTTGACAGGAACTATGGCTACACCTTC. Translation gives CASGLDRNYGYTF.